This T cell receptor (beta chain) appears in the sequencing data of a study of TIL therapy for anti-PD-1-resistant metastatic lung cancer. As for the study in general: Tumor harvest preceded PD-1/PD-L1 blockade, followed by nivolumab treatment. Most patients had lung adenocarcinoma; a few tumors were EGFR-mutant, two ALK-rearranged; half smoked currently or formerly. Tumors carried a median approximately 1.6 non-synonymous mutations per megabase.

The time point here: pre-treatment sample, taken before nivolumab and TIL therapy. Sequencing used immunoSEQ v3. Clones were read by immunoSEQ multiplex PCR, and TCRdb kept only the in-frame ones, dropping some. The data show just under 60,000 clones, over 70% seen once. The germline CDR1 and CDR2 sequences are SGDLS and YYNGEE. The ends were cut back, 2 bases at V and 5 bases at J, with 10 bases in the middle. The CDR3 is made up of 14 amino acids. The sample here was blood, taken at baseline. The chain uses TRBV9 and TRBJ2-2, with D tentatively TRBD1 (5 bases). The receptor comes from a person aged 25-85 years with non-small cell lung cancer. CDR3 region: CASSVMTDTGELFF. The DNA for the CDR3 is TGTGCCAGCAGCGTCATGACAGATACCGGGGAGCTGTTTTTT.